These 31 T cell receptor beta chains share one sample of origin, sequenced in a study of metastatic and nonmetastatic thyroid tumors. TCRdb called clones again from the PCR reads with MiXCR. The sample lists more than 65,000 clones, 12% to 15% occurring once. Thyroid surgery took place with no prior treatment in any patient. Material for sequencing was blood. The receptors here all came from a male donor with papillary thyroid cancer or a benign thyroid nodule (not recorded which). Some clones in this sample may be carry-over from other donors' samples.

In this sample, this clone turned up many times. The same CDR3 can be traced to other DNA sequences in this sample. The chain is built from TRBV6-1 and TRBJ1-6, with 8 nucleotides matching TRBD1. The CDR3 is made up of 15 amino acids. Germline CDR1 reads MNHNS; CDR2 reads SASEGT. J was trimmed by 7 bases and V by 5 bases; bases with no gene match: 7. CDR3 nucleotides: TGTGCCAGCAGTCCCCAGGGGGCGCGGAATTCACCCCTCCACTTT. As protein: CASSPQGARNSPLHF.

This clone has ten or more counts. The J gene is TRBJ2-7, the V gene TRBV18; 7 bases map to TRBD1. This CDR3 contains 16 residues. The V segment lost 4 bases and the J segment 3 bases; nucleotides outside the gene matches: 12. Germline V gene lookup returns CDR1 KGHSH and CDR2 LQKENI. The CDR3: CASSQGLRTGYYEQYF. CDR3 nucleotides: TGTGCCAGCTCACAAGGTCTTCGGACAGGCTACTACGAGCAGTACTTC.

The sample holds many counts of this clone. CDR3 loop: CASSPRQGGTDTQYF. CDR3 DNA: TGTGCCAGCAGCCCCAGGCAGGGAGGCACAGATACGCAGTATTTT. The chain has TRBV7-8 and TRBJ2-3; D could derive from TRBD1 or TRBD2 (5 bases each). This CDR3 is 15 amino acids long. V was trimmed by 5 bases and J by 1 base, leaving 13 bases between them. Germline assignment: CDR1 SGHVS and CDR2 FQNEAQ.

J is TRBJ1-4 and V is TRBV30, with TRBD1 as a possible D gene (6 bases). The germline CDR1 and CDR2 sequences are GTSNPN and SVGIG (reference sequence). This CDR3 comprises 15 residues. Between the trimmed V and J ends, which lost 3 bases and 0 bases, there was a span of 11 bases. The CDR3 sequence: CAWRRGGATNEKLFF. The CDR3 bases are TGTGCCTGGAGAAGAGGGGGAGCAACTAATGAAAAACTGTTTTTT.

This clone was counted many times. V usage is TRBV27 and J usage is TRBJ2-3; D may be TRBD2 (5 bases). In germline, CDR1 is MNHEY, CDR2 SMNVEV (reference sequence). V gave up 7 bases and J gave up 0 bases, with 8 bases separating them. There are 13 residues in the CDR3. CDR3 coding DNA: TGTGCCAGCACTCGGACTAGCACAGATACGCAGTATTTT. Protein product: CASTRTSTDTQYF.

About this clone: This could be a read error, since a much larger clone is one nucleotide away. V is TRBV6-5 and J is TRBJ2-5; D is undetermined. Germline loops: CDR1 MNHEY, CDR2 SVGAGI. This CDR3 has 16 amino acids. V was pared by 0 bases and J by 8 bases, with 19 bases between. DNA for the CDR3: TGTGCCAGCAGTTACTCGTTTGCGGAGATCCGAGATACCCAGTACTTC. Translation: CASSYSFAEIRDTQYF.

This clone was counted many times. This chain joins TRBV5-1 and TRBJ2-3; D call uncertain. Looked up from germline, CDR1 is SGHRS and CDR2 is YFSETQ. This CDR3 is 14 amino acids long. V was cut by 3 bases and J by 7 bases, with 15 bases left in between. The CDR3 here is CASSYHPPTYTQYF. As DNA, the CDR3 is TGCGCCAGCAGCTACCACCCTCCCACCTATACGCAGTATTTT.

This clone has more than one count but fewer than ten. V gene TRBV3-1 combines with J gene TRBJ2-2; 7 bases fit TRBD2. Germline V lookup: CDR1 LGHDT, CDR2 YNNKEL (reference sequence). J was trimmed by 1 base and V by 2 bases; bases with no gene match: 7. CDR3 length: 17 amino acids. The CDR3 loop reads CASSQLLLAMNTGELFF. CDR3 coding DNA: TGTGCCAGCAGCCAATTATTACTAGCGATGAACACCGGGGAGCTGTTTTTT.

This clone was seen more than once but under ten times. A much larger clone lies a single base off, so this may be a read error. Within the sample, other DNA sequences also encode this same CDR3. The V call is TRBV7-7, the J call TRBJ2-5; D not resolved. Germline V gene lookup returns CDR1 SSHAT and CDR2 FNYEAQ (reference sequence). This CDR3 spans 14 amino acids. The CDR3 nucleotides read TGTGCTAGCAGCTCCCCGGCGGTTGGGGAAACCCAGTACTTC. Amino acid sequence: CASSSPAVGETQYF. Combining the CDR3 with reference TRBV7-7 and TRBJ2-5 gives the whole variable domain GAGVSQSPRYKVTKRGQDVTLRCDPISSHATLYWYQQALGQGPEFLTYFNYEAQPDKSGLPSDRFSAERPEGSISTLTIQRTEQRDSAMYRCASSSPAVGETQYFGPGTRLLVL.

This clone was observed many times. The rearrangement uses TRBV7-9 and TRBJ1-6; D uncertain. Germline V gives CDR1 SEHNR, CDR2 FQNEAQ (reference sequence). The CDR3 runs 17 residues. The V end was cut by 3 bases, the J end by 1 base, with 13 bases between. The CDR3 is CASSFGVSGSYNSPLHF. CDR3 bases: TGTGCCAGCAGCTTTGGAGTCTCCGGATCCTATAATTCACCCCTCCACTTT.

Ten or more counts support this clone. The rearrangement uses TRBV6-1 and TRBJ2-7, with D unclear. V lost 8 bases and J lost 2, with 22 bases in between. Germline CDR1 MNHNS, CDR2 SASEGT. The CDR3 spans 16 residues. The CDR3 nucleotides read TGTGCCAGCTCGGACCGAGGAGCCGAGAAACCCTACGAGCAGTACTTC. This codes for CASSDRGAEKPYEQYF.

This chain uses TRBV11-2 with TRBJ2-7, with 8 bases lining up with TRBD2. The CDR3 is 13 residues long. V lost 6 bases and J lost 4; bases outside the gene matches: 5. Germline CDR1 reads SGHAT; CDR2 reads FQNNGV. The CDR3 nucleotides read TGTGCCAGCAGTGGACTAGCTTCGTACGAGCAGTACTTC. It translates to CASSGLASYEQYF.

This clone was counted many times. This chain's CDR3 is CASSQPSGYDNEQFF. The CDR3 nucleotides read TGTGCCAGCAGCCAACCCAGCGGGTACGACAATGAGCAGTTCTTC. This chain uses TRBV14 with TRBJ2-1; a possible D gene is TRBD2 (6 bases). V dropped 2 bases and J dropped 5 bases, with 13 bases sitting between them. Germline values: CDR1 SGHDN, CDR2 FVKESK. The CDR3 is 15 residues long.

This clone was seen ten or more times. The V and J genes are TRBV6-1 and TRBJ1-1; a weak D match, TRBD1 (5 bases). Trimming shortened V by 4 bases and J by 3 bases, and 9 bases separated the two germline ends. The V gene's germline CDR1 is MNHNS and CDR2 SASEGT. CDR3 length: 13 residues. The CDR3 spells CASSAEGDTEAFF. CDR3 DNA sequence: TGTGCCAGCAGTGCGGAAGGGGACACTGAAGCTTTCTTT.

This chain connects TRBV13 to TRBJ2-7, with 7 bases identical to TRBD2. Unmatched junction bases numbered 10, after V lost 1 base and J lost 4 bases. The germline V gene has CDR1 PRHDT and CDR2 FYEKMQ (reference sequence). There are 16 residues in the CDR3. The CDR3 loop reads CASSLVRWTRAYEQYF. The CDR3 nucleotides read TGTGCCAGCAGCTTAGTACGCTGGACTAGGGCGTACGAGCAGTACTTC.

The table lists this clone with many counts. The J gene is TRBJ2-7, the V gene TRBV28; weak D call: TRBD2 (5 bases). The CDR3 length is 14 residues. V lost 2 bases and J lost 0, with 8 bases in between. Per germline, CDR1 MDHEN and CDR2 SYDVKM. CDR3 sequence reads: CASSLRRASYEQYF. The CDR3 region has the DNA TGTGCCAGCAGTTTACGGCGGGCCTCCTACGAGCAGTACTTC.

This clone appeared many times. The V and J genes are TRBV3-1 and TRBJ2-1; D is unclear. Germline V lookup: CDR1 LGHDT, CDR2 YNNKEL (reference sequence). With 5 bases removed from V and 7 bases from J, the gap between germline ends came to 12 bases. This CDR3 has 13 residues. Here the CDR3 reads CASSSRLENEQFF. DNA for the CDR3: TGTGCCAGCAGCTCAAGATTGGAGAATGAGCAGTTCTTC.

About this clone itself: The same CDR3 arises from other DNA sequences in this sample as well. V is TRBV7-3 and J is TRBJ2-7; D ambiguous. The CDR3 is 14 residues long. Per germline, CDR1 SGHTA and CDR2 FQGTGA. CDR3 region: CASSFNGDLHEQYV. CDR3 DNA sequence: TGTGCCAGCAGCTTTAACGGAGATCTCCATGAGCAATACGTC.

Remarks on this clone: A much larger clonotype is one base distant, so this may be a read error. The chain recombines TRBV9 with TRBJ2-4; 7 bases map to TRBD2. The CDR3 spans 15 residues. Germline CDR1 is SGDLS and CDR2 is YYNGEE. CDR3 region: CASSEGGFAKNIKYF. The CDR3 DNA reads TGTGCCAGCAGCGAGGGAGGGTTTGCCAAAAACATTAAGTACTTC.

Note on this clone: A much larger clone lies one base from this, so it may be a read error. The J gene is TRBJ2-5, the V gene TRBV3-1, with D perhaps matching TRBD2 (6 bases). Germline CDR1 reads LGHDT; CDR2 reads YNNKEL (reference sequence). The CDR3 has 15 residues. The V end was cut by 7 bases, the J end by 7 bases, with 22 bases between. The CDR3 DNA sequence: TGTGCCAGCATCGCCCGGGGAGGCCGGGTTGTGACCCAGTACTTC. Encoded protein: CASIARGGRVVTQYF.

In this sample, this clone turned up many times. This chain links TRBV3-1 with TRBJ1-1; TRBD1 matches at 7 bases. This CDR3 contains 14 residues. Germline V CDR1 and CDR2: LGHDT, YNNKEL (reference sequence). The ends lost 4 bases at V and 3 bases at J; junction bases unmatched: 5. CDR3 DNA: TGTGCCAGCAGCCCAGGGGGAGAGGACACTGAAGCTTTCTTT. Protein product: CASSPGGEDTEAFF.

This clone occurred many times. This chain joins TRBV4-3 and TRBJ2-1, with a tentative D call TRBD2 (6 bases). V was trimmed by 3 bases and J by 4 bases, leaving 13 bases between them. CDR1 is LGHNA, CDR2 YSLEER, per germline. This CDR3 has 15 residues. The CDR3 reads CASSQGRESYNEQFF. Written as DNA, the CDR3 is TGCGCCAGCAGCCAGGGACGGGAGAGTTACAATGAGCAGTTCTTC.

In its sample, this clone was seen many times. The sample carries other DNA sequences with the same CDR3. V gene TRBV6-1 combines with J gene TRBJ2-1, with D maybe TRBD2 (5 bases). The ends were cut back, 2 bases at V and 3 bases at J, with 14 bases in the middle. The V gene's germline CDR1 is MNHNS and CDR2 SASEGT. The CDR3 consists of 16 residues. CDR3 residues: CASSEPRRKVYNEQFF. The DNA of the CDR3 is TGTGCCAGCAGTGAACCCAGGAGGAAAGTCTACAATGAGCAGTTCTTC.

Comment on this clone: A much more abundant neighbour one base away suggests this may be a read error. This sequence joins TRBV2 and TRBJ2-3; D remains ambiguous. CDR3 length: 13 amino acids. From germline, CDR1 is SNHLY and CDR2 FYNNEI. V lost 10 bases to trimming and J lost 2 bases, with 13 bases between them. CDR3 sequence: CANTGGFTDTQYF. For the CDR3, the DNA is TGTGCCAACACCGGCGGTTTCACAGATACGCAGTATTTT.

This clone was recorded at least ten times. This chain joins TRBV11-2 and TRBJ2-7, with D perhaps given as TRBD1 or TRBD2 (6 bases each). From germline, CDR1 is SGHAT and CDR2 FQNNGV. The V and J ends lost 5 bases and 3 bases respectively, with 17 bases between them. The CDR3 length is 15 residues. CDR3 in amino acids: CASSPAGTYNYEQYV. The CDR3 coding sequence is TGTGCCAGCAGCCCCGCGGGGACATACAACTACGAGCAGTACGTC.

This clone was detected many times. The J gene is TRBJ2-3, the V gene TRBV18; weak D call: TRBD1 (5 bases). The V gene's germline CDR1 is KGHSH and CDR2 LQKENI. Deletions cut 1 base from V and 2 bases from J, with 13 bases between. The CDR3 has 16 residues. CDR3 nucleotide sequence: TGTGCCAGCTCACCACTCGCGCAGGGATTCACAGATACGCAGTATTTT. Encoded protein: CASSPLAQGFTDTQYF. Based on the CDR3 plus reference TRBV18 and TRBJ2-3, the full variable domain is NAGVMQNPRHLVRRRGQEARLRCSPMKGHSHVYWYRQLPEEGLKFMVYLQKENIIDESGMPKERFSAEFPKEGPSILRIQQVVRGDSAAYFCASSPLAQGFTDTQYFGPGTRLTVL.

This clone was seen many times. The chain is built from TRBV11-3 and TRBJ2-3; 11 bases are a match to TRBD2. CDR3 size: 16 residues. Germline trimming cut 5 bases from V and 6 bases from J; bases unmatched to any gene: 10. Germline V CDR1 and CDR2: SGHNT, YENEEA. CDR3 in DNA: TGTGCCAGCAGCCGGGGGATAGCGGGAGGGCTTGATACGCAGTATTTT. Translation: CASSRGIAGGLDTQYF.

This clone was counted ten times or more. The CDR3 DNA reads as TGTGCCAGCAGGGACACCTACAGCACAGATACGCAGTATTTT. Residues: CASRDTYSTDTQYF. This chain connects TRBV6-4 to TRBJ2-3, with D perhaps TRBD1 (5 bases). V was clipped by 6 bases and J by 0 bases, with 10 bases between them. The CDR3 is 14 amino acids. CDR1 and CDR2 (germline): MRHNA, SNTAGT.

A note on this clone: This may be a read error: a much more frequent sequence differs by one nucleotide. The chain couples TRBV9 to TRBJ2-5; D is possibly TRBD1 or TRBD2 (5 bases each). Germline V gene lookup returns CDR1 SGDLS and CDR2 YYNGEE. V lost 2 bases and J lost 4, with 15 bases in between. The CDR3 has 15 amino acids. For the CDR3, the DNA is TGTGCCAGCAGCGTTTCCGGGACGGACCGAGAGACCCAGTACTTC. Translated, it gives CASSVSGTDRETQYF.

This chain uses TRBV5-4 with TRBJ1-5, with D tentatively TRBD1 (5 bases). V lost 4 bases and J lost 5, with 13 bases in between. Looked up from germline, CDR1 is SGHNT and CDR2 is YYREEE (reference sequence). This CDR3 is 14 amino acids long. Here the CDR3 DNA reads TGTGCCAGCAGCCGGGGACTAGGGGATCAGCCCCAGCATTTT. It specifies CASSRGLGDQPQHF. Based on the CDR3 plus reference TRBV5-4 and TRBJ1-5, the full variable domain is ETGVTQSPTHLIKTRGQQVTLRCSSQSGHNTVSWYQQALGQGPQFIFQYYREEENGRGNFPPRFSGLQFPNYSSELNVNALELDDSALYLCASSRGLGDQPQHFGDGTRLSIL.

Many counts were recorded for this clone. This chain joins TRBV6-4 and TRBJ2-3, with D tentatively TRBD1 or TRBD2 (6 bases each). Trimming removed 3 bases from V and 10 bases from J, with 17 bases in between. The V gene's germline CDR1 is MRHNA and CDR2 SNTAGT. The CDR3 is 14 residues long. The CDR3 reads CASSEQGPGGSQYF. The CDR3 DNA follows: TGTGCCAGCAGTGAGCAGGGGCCTGGAGGGTCGCAGTATTTT.